This T cell receptor (beta chain) was found in a study of blood T cell repertoires in COVID-19. At the level of the study: Both acute and convalescent COVID-19 samples were obtained from the United States, Italy and Spain. Sources were T cells, B-cell-depleted T cells, or PBMCs; the material itself was cDNA or gDNA.

With V trimmed by 10 bases and J by 0 bases, 9 bases remained unmatched. Per the germline V gene, CDR1 is WNHNN and CDR2 is SYGVQD (reference sequence). This CDR3 comprises 17 residues. Data came from immunoSEQ multiplex PCR; TCRdb stores just in-frame clones and leaves some out. In the table there are 310,000 or so clones, around 86% of which are singletons. The sample was peripheral blood. This sequence originates from a man in his forties or fifties with active or convalescent COVID-19. The chain has TRBV10-1 and TRBJ2-2, with TRBD2 matching over 12 bases. The CDR3 coding sequence is TGCGCCACCCGACTAGCGGGAGTTCAATCGAACACCGGGGAGCTGTTTTTT. Its translation is CATRLAGVQSNTGELFF.